A selection of T cell receptor beta chains follows, all from one sample in a study of shared clonotypes between healthy human individuals. Only in-frame clones appear in the TCRdb table, and some are missing; sequencing was by immunoSEQ multiplex PCR. In the table there are approximately 980,000 clones, 70% to 85% of which are singletons. The sequencing input was memory CD4+ T cells sorted from blood. The receptors were sampled from a man younger than 35 in good health. CDR3s include the opening cysteine and the closing phenylalanine or tryptophan. D genes are given only for firm matches. Part of the rows lack a size; the others show once, few, many or a class for expanded clones.

v_gene	abundance	d_gene	j_gene	CDR3aa	CDR3nt
TRBV30	-	-	TRBJ1-4	CAWSGRVGEKLFF	TGTGCCTGGAGTGGGAGGGTGGGCGAAAAACTGTTTTTT
TRBV6-1	-	-	TRBJ1-3	CASIQGDSGNTIYF	TGTGCCAGCATTCAGGGAGACTCTGGAAACACCATATATTTT
TRBV18	-	-	TRBJ2-5	CASSPLGGVSLETQYF	TGTGCCAGCTCACCCCTCGGTGGAGTATCATTAGAGACCCAGTACTTC
TRBV5-8	-	TRBD1	TRBJ2-2	CASSLGYRGNTGELFF	TGTGCCAGCAGCTTGGGGTACAGGGGAAACACCGGGGAGCTGTTTTTT
TRBV18	-	-	TRBJ2-7	CASSAVALSSYEQYF	TGTGCCAGCTCAGCGGTGGCTCTAAGCTCCTACGAGCAGTACTTC
TRBV10-3	-	TRBD2	TRBJ2-3	CAITPSGGDTQYF	TGTGCCATCACACCTAGCGGGGGAGATACGCAGTATTTT
TRBV29-1	-	-	TRBJ1-2	CSVSNNLQGAYGYTF	TGCAGCGTCTCAAACAACTTACAGGGTGCCTATGGCTACACCTTC
TRBV18	-	TRBD1	TRBJ1-5	CASSPGQGFGQPQHF	TGTGCCAGCTCACCGGGACAGGGGTTTGGGCAGCCCCAGCATTTT
TRBV6-1	-	TRBD2	TRBJ2-5	CASSAIAGGGETQYF	TGTGCCAGCAGTGCGATAGCGGGGGGGGGAGAGACCCAGTACTTC
TRBV5-4	-	TRBD1	TRBJ2-7	CASSGTGEREQYF	TGTGCCAGCAGCGGGACAGGGGAGCGCGAGCAGTACTTC
TRBV5-1	few	-	TRBJ1-4	CASSLSSPNEKLFF	TGCGCCAGCAGCTTGTCCAGCCCGAATGAAAAACTGTTTTTT